Reported below is one TCR beta chain. Germline CDR1 reads SGHTA; CDR2 reads FQGNSA. The CDR3 runs 16 residues. Trimming cost V 1 base and J 3 bases, with 12 bases left between them. The data belong to a study of blood T cell repertoires in COVID-19. Repertoires were generated with immunoSEQ multiplex PCR, while TCRdb's copy carries only in-frame clones and drops some. The sample consists of just over 300,000 clones, about 87% of them appearing once. Everyone who took part was about 18 to 90 years old, and they came from some 23 US areas. Participant-reported clinical history was the basis for cohort assignment. Resolution of symptoms, clearance, or two negative PCRs was present in recovered Cohort 3 donors.

Specimen: PBMCs or T cells enriched from blood (not recorded which). The receptor was isolated from a woman aged 18-35 years who had recovered from COVID-19. This sequence joins TRBV7-2 and TRBJ2-2; D gene uncertain. The CDR3 region is CASSLVSSSDTGELFF. The CDR3 coding sequence is TGTGCCAGCAGCTTAGTGTCCTCCTCGGACACCGGGGAGCTGTTTTTT.